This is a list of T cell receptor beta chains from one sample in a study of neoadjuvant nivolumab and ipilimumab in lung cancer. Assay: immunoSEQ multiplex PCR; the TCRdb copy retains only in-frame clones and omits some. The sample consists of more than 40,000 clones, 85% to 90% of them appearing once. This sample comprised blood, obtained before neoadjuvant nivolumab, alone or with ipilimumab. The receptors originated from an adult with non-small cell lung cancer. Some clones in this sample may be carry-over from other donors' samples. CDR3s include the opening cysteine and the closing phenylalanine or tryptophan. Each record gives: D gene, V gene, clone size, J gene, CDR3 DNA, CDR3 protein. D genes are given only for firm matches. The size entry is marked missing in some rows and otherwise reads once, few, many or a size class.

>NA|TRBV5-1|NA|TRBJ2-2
TGCGCCAGCAGACATATACAGGGTTTGGGCGGGGAGCTGTTTTTT
CASRHIQGLGGELFF
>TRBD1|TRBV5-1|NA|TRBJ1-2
TGCGCCAGCAGCTTGGCGACAGGGGGCAGCGGCTACACCTTC
CASSLATGGSGYTF
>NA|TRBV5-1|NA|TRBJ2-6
TGCGCCAGCAGCTTGAATTTGCAGTCTGGGGCCAACGTCCTGACTTTC
CASSLNLQSGANVLTF
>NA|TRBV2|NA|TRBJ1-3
TGTGCCAGCAGGTACTCTGGAAACACCATATATTTT
CASRYSGNTIYF
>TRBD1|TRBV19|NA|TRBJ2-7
TGTGCCAGTAGTGTGACAGGGTACGGCGAGCAGTACTTC
CASSVTGYGEQYF
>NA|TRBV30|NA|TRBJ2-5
TGTGCCTGGACAGAAGACAACCAAGAGACCCAGTACTTC
CAWTEDNQETQYF
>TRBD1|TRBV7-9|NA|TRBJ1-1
TGTGCCAGCAGATTACAGGGGGTAGACACTGAAGCTTTCTTT
CASRLQGVDTEAFF
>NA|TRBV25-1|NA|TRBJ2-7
TGTGCCAGCAAGAAGGACGACCAGTACGAGCAGTACTTC
CASKKDDQYEQYF
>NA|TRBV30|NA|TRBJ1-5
TGTGCCTGGAGTGCGGGTCGGAATCAGCCCCAGCATTTT
CAWSAGRNQPQHF
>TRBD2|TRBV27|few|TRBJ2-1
TGTGCCAGCAGTTTAAACCACGGACTAGCGGGAGCCTACAATGAGCAGTTCTTC
CASSLNHGLAGAYNEQFF
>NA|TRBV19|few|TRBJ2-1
TGTGCCAGTAGCGGGAACAATGAGCAGTTCTTC
CASSGNNEQFF
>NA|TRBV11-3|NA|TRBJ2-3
TGTGCCAGCAGCTTAGGGGTTGGGGCAGATACGCAGTATTTT
CASSLGVGADTQYF
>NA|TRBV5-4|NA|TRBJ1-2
TGTGCCAGCAGCTTGTATCAGGGGAGCTATGGCTACACCTTC
CASSLYQGSYGYTF
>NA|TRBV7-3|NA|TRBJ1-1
TGTGCCAGCAGTCCAAGGGGGAACACTGAAGCTTTCTTT
CASSPRGNTEAFF
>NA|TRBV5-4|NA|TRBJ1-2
TGTGCCAGCAGCTCGGACGGGAAGTATGGCTACACCTTC
CASSSDGKYGYTF
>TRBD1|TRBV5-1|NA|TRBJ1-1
TGCGCCAGCAGGTTTGACAGGGGAACCGATGAAGCTTTCTTT
CASRFDRGTDEAFF
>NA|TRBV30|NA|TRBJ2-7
TGTGCCTGGAGCCTGACTGGTGCCTACGAGCAGTACTTC
CAWSLTGAYEQYF
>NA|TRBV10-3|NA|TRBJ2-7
TGTGCCATCAGTGGGGCAGGGAGCTCCTACGAGCAGTACTTC
CAISGAGSSYEQYF
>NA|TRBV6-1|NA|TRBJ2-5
TGTGCCAGCAGTGGAGGTAGTCAAGAGACCCAGTACTTC
CASSGGSQETQYF
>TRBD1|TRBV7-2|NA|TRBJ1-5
TGTGCCAGCACCAAGTACCCGGGACAGGGTAATCAGCCCCAGCATTTT
CASTKYPGQGNQPQHF
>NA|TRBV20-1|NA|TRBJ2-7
TGCAGTGCGCAAGACAGGGAGGGGCAGTACTTC
CSAQDREGQYF
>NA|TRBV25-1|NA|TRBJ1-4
TGTGCCAGCAGTGAAGGGGGGGTAGATGAAAAACTGTTTTTT
CASSEGGVDEKLFF
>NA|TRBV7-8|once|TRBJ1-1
TGTGCCAGCAGCTTAATAAGGGGAACTGAAGCTTTCTTT
CASSLIRGTEAFF
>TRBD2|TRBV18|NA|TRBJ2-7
TGTGCCAGCTCCCCCCGGGGTAGCGGGATGAACGAGCAGTACTTC
CASSPRGSGMNEQYF
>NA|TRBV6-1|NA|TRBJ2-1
TGTGCCAGCAGCCAGACGAGGGACAATGAGCAGTTCTTC
CASSQTRDNEQFF
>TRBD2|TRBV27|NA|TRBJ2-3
TGTGCCAGCAGTTCTATAGCGGGAAGAGTCACAGATACGCAGTATTTT
CASSSIAGRVTDTQYF
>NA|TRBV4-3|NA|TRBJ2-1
TGCGCCAGCAGTCAGGAGGGGGGGAGCTACAATGAGCAGTTCTTC
CASSQEGGSYNEQFF
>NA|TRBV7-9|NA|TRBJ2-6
TGTGCCAGCAGCTTAGGCTCTGGGTTCGCCAACGTCCTGACTTTC
CASSLGSGFANVLTF
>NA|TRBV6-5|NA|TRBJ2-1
TGTGCCAGCAGTTACGGTGGTGCCGGTTACAATGAGCAGTTCTTC
CASSYGGAGYNEQFF
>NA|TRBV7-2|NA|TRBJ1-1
TGTGCCAGCAGCGGTTCGGGGGGCACTGAAGCTTTCTTT
CASSGSGGTEAFF
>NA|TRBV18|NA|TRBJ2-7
TGTGCCAGCTCACCTTCTGGGGCGACCTACGAGCAGTACTTC
CASSPSGATYEQYF
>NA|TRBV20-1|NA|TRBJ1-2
TGCAGTGCTGTACTCAGGAGTGGCTACACCTTC
CSAVLRSGYTF
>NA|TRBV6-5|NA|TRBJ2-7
TGTGCCAGCACGGCAGGACCCTACGAGCAGTACTTC
CASTAGPYEQYF
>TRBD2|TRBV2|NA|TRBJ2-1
TGTGCCAGCAGTGCGGTTAGCGGGAGCGGCAATGAGCAGTTCTTC
CASSAVSGSGNEQFF
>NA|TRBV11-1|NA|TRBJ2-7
TGTGCCAGCAGCTTAGGGACAGACTCCTACGAGCAGTACTTC
CASSLGTDSYEQYF
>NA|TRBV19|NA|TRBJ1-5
TGTGCCAGTTCCCCGAGTGCTACTAAGGGGCAGCCCCAGCATTTT
CASSPSATKGQPQHF
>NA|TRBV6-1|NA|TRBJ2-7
TGTGCCAGTACGTGGGGGGACCTGGTAGGGAGCGAGCAGTACTTC
CASTWGDLVGSEQYF